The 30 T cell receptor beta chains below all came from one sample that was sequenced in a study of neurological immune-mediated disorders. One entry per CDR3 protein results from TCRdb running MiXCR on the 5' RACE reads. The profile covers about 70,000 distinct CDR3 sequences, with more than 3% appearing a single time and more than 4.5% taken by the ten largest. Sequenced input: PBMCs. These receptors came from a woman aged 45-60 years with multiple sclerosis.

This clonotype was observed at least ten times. The CDR3 reads CASSQLTGGRTGELFF. Written as DNA, the CDR3 is TGTGCCAGCAGCCAACTGACAGGGGGCAGGACCGGGGAGCTGTTTTTT. The chain is built from TRBV7-9 and TRBJ2-2, with 10 bases matching TRBD1. After removal of 5 bases from V and 5 bases from J, the junction contained 8 bases not matched to a gene. Germline CDR1 is SEHNR and CDR2 is FQNEAQ (reference sequence). The CDR3 runs to 16 residues.

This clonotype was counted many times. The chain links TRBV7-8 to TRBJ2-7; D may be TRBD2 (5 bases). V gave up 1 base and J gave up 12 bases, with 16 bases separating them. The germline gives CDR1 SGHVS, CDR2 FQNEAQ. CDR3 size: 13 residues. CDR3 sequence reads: CASSLGELSQGYV. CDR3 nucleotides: TGTGCCAGCAGCTTAGGGGAGTTATCACAAGGGTACGTC.

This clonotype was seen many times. The CDR3 nucleotides are TGTGCCAGCAGCCCACCCCCTCGGGGAGACGAGCAGTACTTC. This gives the protein CASSPPPRGDEQYF. The chain joins TRBV12-3 or TRBV12-4 to TRBJ2-7, with D possibly being TRBD2 (5 bases). This CDR3 has 14 residues. V was trimmed by 6 bases and J by 5 bases, leaving 17 bases between them.

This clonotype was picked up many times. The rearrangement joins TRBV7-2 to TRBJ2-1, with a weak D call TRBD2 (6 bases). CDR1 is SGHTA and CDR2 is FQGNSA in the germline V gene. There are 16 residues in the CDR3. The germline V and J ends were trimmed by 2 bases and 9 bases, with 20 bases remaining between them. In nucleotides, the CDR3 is TGTGCCAGCAGCTTAATTGCGGGACCCCCTAGTCGTGAGCAGTTCTTC. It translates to CASSLIAGPPSREQFF.

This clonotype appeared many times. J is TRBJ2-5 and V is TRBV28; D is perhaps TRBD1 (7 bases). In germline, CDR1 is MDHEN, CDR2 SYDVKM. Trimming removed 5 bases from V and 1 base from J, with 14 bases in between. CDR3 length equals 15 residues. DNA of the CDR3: TGTGCCAGCAGTCACCAGGGGGGTACCCAAGAGACCCAGTACTTC. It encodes CASSHQGGTQETQYF.

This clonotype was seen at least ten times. CDR3 amino acids: CASSLQGTTGELFF. In DNA form, the CDR3 reads TGCGCCAGCAGCTTACAGGGGACCACCGGGGAGCTGTTTTTT. J is TRBJ2-2 and V is TRBV5-1; TRBD1 aligns across 7 bases. V lost 2 bases to trimming and J lost 4 bases; unmatched junction nucleotides: 2. The CDR3 covers 14 residues. CDR1 is SGHRS, CDR2 YFSETQ, per germline.

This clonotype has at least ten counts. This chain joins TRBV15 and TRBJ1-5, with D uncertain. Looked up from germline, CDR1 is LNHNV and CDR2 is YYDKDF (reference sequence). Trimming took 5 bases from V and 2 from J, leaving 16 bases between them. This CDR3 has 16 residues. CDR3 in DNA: TGTGCCACCAGCTCTCCCAATGGGTTCGGCAATCAGCCCCAGCATTTT. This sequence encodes CATSSPNGFGNQPQHF. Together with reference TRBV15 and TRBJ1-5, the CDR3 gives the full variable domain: DAMVIQNPRYQVTQFGKPVTLSCSQTLNHNVMYWYQQKSSQAPKLLFHYYDKDFNNEADTPDNFQSRRPNTSFCFLDIRSPGLGDTAMYLCATSSPNGFGNQPQHFGDGTRLSIL.

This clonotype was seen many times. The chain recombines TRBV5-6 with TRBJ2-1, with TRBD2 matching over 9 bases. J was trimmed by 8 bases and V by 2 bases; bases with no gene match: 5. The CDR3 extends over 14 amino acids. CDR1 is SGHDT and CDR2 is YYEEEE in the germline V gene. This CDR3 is CASSLASGEDEQFF. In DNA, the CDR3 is TGTGCCAGCAGCTTAGCTAGCGGGGAGGATGAGCAGTTCTTC.

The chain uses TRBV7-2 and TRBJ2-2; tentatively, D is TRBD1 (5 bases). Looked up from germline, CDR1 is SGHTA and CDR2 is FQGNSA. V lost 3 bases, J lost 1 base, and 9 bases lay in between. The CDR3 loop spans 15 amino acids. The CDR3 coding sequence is TGTGCCAGCAGCTTTGAAGGGGAGAACACCGGGGAGCTGTTTTTT. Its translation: CASSFEGENTGELFF.

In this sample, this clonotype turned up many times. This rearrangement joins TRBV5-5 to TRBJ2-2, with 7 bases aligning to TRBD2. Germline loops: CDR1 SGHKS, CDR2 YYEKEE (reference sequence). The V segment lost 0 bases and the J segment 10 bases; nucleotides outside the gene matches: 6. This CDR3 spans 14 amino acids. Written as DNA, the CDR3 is TGTGCCAGCAGCTTGGGGGACTACCTTGCGGAGCTGTTTTTT. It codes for CASSLGDYLAELFF.

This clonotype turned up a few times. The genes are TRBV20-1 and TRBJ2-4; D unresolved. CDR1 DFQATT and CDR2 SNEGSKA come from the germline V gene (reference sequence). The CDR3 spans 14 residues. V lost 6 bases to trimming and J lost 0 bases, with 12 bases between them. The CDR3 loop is CSAHPQVAKNIQYF. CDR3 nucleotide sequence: TGCAGTGCCCACCCACAAGTAGCCAAAAACATTCAGTACTTC.

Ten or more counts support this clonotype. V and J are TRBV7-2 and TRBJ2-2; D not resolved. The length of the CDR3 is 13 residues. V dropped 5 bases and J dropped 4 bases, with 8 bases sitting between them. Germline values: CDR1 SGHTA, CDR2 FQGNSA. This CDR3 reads CASSTLTTGELFF. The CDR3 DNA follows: TGTGCCAGCAGCACTTTAACCACCGGGGAGCTGTTTTTT.

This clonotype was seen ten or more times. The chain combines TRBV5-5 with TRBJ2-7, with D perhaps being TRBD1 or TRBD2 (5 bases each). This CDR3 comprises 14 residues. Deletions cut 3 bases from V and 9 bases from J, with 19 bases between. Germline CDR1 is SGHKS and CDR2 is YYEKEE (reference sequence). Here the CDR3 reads CASSWGRASGGQYF. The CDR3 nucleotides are TGTGCCAGCAGCTGGGGCAGGGCTTCTGGAGGGCAGTACTTC.

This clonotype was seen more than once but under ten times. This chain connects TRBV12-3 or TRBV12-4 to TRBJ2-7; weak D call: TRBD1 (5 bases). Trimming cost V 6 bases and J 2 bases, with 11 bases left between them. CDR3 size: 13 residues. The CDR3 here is CASSLQAPYEQYF. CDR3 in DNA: TGTGCCAGCAGCCTACAGGCTCCCTACGAGCAGTACTTC.

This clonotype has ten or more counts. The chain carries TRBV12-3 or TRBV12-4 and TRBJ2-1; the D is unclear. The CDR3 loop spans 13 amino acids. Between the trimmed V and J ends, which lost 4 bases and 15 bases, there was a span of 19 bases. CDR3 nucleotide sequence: TGTGCCAGCAGTTCCCACGGATTTAGGGTCCCGTTCTTC. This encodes CASSSHGFRVPFF.

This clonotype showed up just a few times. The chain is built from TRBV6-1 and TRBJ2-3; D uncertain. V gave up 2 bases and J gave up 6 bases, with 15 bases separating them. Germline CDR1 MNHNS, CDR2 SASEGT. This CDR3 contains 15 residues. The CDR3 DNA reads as TGTGCCAGCAGTGAAAAAGACGAAGGGTCGGATACGCAGTATTTT. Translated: CASSEKDEGSDTQYF.

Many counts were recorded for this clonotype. The CDR3 coding sequence is TGTGCCAGCAGCTTGGTAGGACAGGGGATCTATGAGCAGTTCTTC. This codes for CASSLVGQGIYEQFF. The chain links TRBV5-4 to TRBJ2-1, with 9 positions matching TRBD1. This CDR3 is 15 amino acids long. Per the germline V gene, CDR1 is SGHNT and CDR2 is YYREEE (reference sequence). V shed 0 bases and J 8 bases; nucleotides not matched to a gene: 6.

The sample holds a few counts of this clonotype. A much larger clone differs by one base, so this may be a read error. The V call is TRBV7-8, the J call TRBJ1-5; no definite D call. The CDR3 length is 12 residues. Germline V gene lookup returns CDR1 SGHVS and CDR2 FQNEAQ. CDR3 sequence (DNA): TGTGCCAGCAGCTTTCTCAATCAGCCCCAGAATTTT. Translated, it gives CASSFLNQPQNF.

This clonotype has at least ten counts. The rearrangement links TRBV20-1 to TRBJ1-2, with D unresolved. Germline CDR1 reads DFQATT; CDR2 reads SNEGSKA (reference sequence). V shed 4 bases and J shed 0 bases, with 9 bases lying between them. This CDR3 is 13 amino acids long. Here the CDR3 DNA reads TGCAGTGCTAAAACGGGGACTAACTATGGCTACACCTTC. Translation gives CSAKTGTNYGYTF.

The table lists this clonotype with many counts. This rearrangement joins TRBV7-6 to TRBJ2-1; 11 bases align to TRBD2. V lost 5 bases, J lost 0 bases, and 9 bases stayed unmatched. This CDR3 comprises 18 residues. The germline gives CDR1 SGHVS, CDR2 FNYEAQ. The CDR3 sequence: CASSQSSGGLLSYNEQFF. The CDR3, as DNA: TGTGCCAGCAGCCAGTCTAGCGGGGGGCTTCTCTCCTACAATGAGCAGTTCTTC. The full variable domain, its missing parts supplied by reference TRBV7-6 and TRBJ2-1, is GAGVSQSPRYKVTKRGQDVALRCDPISGHVSLYWYRQALGQGPEFLTYFNYEAQQDKSGLPNDRFSAERPEGSISTLTIQRTEQRDSAMYRCASSQSSGGLLSYNEQFFGPGTRLTVL.

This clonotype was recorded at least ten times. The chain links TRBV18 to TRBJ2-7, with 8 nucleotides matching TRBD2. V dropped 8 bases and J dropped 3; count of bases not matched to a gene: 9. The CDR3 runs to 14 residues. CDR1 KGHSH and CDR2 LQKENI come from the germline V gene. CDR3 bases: TGTGCCAGCGCCCGTACTAGCGGTCGCTACGAGCAGTACTTC. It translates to CASARTSGRYEQYF.

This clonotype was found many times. The CDR3 nucleotides read TGCAGTGCTAGAGGTCATGGTCGGGGAGGCGGGTTAACGGAGCAGTTCTTC. Translated, it gives CSARGHGRGGGLTEQFF. This chain uses TRBV20-1 with TRBJ2-1, with a weak D call TRBD2 (6 bases). V lost 1 base and J 10 bases, leaving 26 bases between the germline ends. Looked up from germline, CDR1 is DFQATT and CDR2 is SNEGSKA (reference sequence). CDR3 length: 17 residues.

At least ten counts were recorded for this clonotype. CDR3 in DNA: TGCGCCAGCAGCTACGGGCCAACCTATGGCTACACCTTC. Translated: CASSYGPTYGYTF. The chain carries TRBV5-1 and TRBJ1-2; D call uncertain. The CDR3 has 13 amino acids. Germline assignment: CDR1 SGHRS and CDR2 YFSETQ. The V and J ends lost 3 bases and 4 bases respectively, with 10 bases between them.

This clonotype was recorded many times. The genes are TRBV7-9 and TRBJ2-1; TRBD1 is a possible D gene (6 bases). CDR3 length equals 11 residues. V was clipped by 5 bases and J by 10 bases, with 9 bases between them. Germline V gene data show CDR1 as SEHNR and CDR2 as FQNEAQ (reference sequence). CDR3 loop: CASSIQGEQFF. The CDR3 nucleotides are TGTGCCAGCAGCATTCAGGGGGAGCAGTTCTTC.

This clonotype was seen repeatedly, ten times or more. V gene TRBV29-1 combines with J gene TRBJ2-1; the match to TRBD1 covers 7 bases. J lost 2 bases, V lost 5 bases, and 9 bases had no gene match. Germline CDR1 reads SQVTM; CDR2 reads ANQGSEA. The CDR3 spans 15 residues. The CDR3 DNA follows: TGCAGCGTTAAAGGCGGGCAGGGGGCCTACAATGAGCAGTTCTTC. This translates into CSVKGGQGAYNEQFF.

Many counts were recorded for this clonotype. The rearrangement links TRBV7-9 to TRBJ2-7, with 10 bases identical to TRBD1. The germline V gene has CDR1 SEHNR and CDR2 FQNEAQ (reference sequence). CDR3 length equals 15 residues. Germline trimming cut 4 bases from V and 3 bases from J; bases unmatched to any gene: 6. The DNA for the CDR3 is TGTGCCAGCAGCTCGCGGACAGGGGGAGTCTACGAGCAGTACTTC. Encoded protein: CASSSRTGGVYEQYF.

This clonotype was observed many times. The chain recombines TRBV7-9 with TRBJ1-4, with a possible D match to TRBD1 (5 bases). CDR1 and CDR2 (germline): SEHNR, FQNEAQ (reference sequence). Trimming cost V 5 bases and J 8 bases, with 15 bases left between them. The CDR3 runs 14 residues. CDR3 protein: CASSHPPGGEKLFF. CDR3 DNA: TGTGCCAGCAGCCACCCCCCCGGGGGGGAAAAACTGTTTTTT. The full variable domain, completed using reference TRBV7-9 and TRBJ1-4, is DTGVSQNPRHKITKRGQNVTFRCDPISEHNRLYWYRQTLGQGPEFLTYFQNEAQLEKSRLLSDRFSAERPKGSFSTLEIQRTEQGDSAMYLCASSHPPGGEKLFFGSGTQLSVL.

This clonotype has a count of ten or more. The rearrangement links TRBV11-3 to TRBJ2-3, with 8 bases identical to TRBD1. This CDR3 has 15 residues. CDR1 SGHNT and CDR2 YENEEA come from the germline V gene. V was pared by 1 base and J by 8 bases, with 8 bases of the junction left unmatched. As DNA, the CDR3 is TGTGCCAGCAGCTTAGGTCTGGACAGGGTTGGTACGCAGTATTTT. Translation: CASSLGLDRVGTQYF.

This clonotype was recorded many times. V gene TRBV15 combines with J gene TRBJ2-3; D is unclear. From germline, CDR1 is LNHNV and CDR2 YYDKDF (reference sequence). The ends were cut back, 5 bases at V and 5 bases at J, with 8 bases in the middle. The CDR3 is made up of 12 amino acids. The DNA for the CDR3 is TGTGCCACCAGCGGTTTCATAGATACGCAGTATTTT. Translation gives CATSGFIDTQYF.

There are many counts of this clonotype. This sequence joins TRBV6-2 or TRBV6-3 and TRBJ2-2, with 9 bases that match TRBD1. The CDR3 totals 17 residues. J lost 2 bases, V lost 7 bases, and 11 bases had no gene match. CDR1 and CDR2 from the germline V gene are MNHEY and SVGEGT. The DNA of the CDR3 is TGTGCCAGCACGCCCGGGACAGGGAGACGTAACACCGGGGAGCTGTTTTTT. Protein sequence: CASTPGTGRRNTGELFF.